What follows are 11 T cell receptor beta chains derived from one specimen sequenced in a study of shared clonotypes between healthy human individuals. TCRdb's copy holds only in-frame clones and misses some; the assay was immunoSEQ multiplex PCR. Among about 2 million clones listed, roughly 94% were seen once. CD8 cells classed as naive were CD45RO-negative and positively selected for CCR7, excluding terminally differentiated effector memory CD45RA+ cells. Sequenced material: naive CD8+ T cells sorted from blood. These receptors all come from a young man in good health.

The rearrangement links TRBV9 to TRBJ1-2; possible D gene TRBD1, 5 bases. Trimming took off 3 bases at V and 5 bases at J, with 11 bases between the two ends. The germline gives CDR1 SGDLS, CDR2 YYNGEE. The CDR3 length is 13 residues. CDR3 nucleotides: TGTGCCAGCAGCGCCCAGGGACGGTATGGCTACACCTTC. This translates into CASSAQGRYGYTF.

V and J are TRBV5-5 and TRBJ2-7, with D possibly TRBD1 on 6 matching bases. Germline CDR1 is SGHKS and CDR2 is YYEKEE (reference sequence). Trimming took off 2 bases at V and 4 bases at J, with 10 bases between the two ends. CDR3 size: 13 residues. The CDR3 protein is CASSFQQGYEQYF. The DNA for the CDR3 is TGTGCCAGCAGCTTTCAACAGGGTTACGAGCAGTACTTC. The full variable domain, with the rest looked up from reference TRBV5-5 and TRBJ2-7, is DAGVTQSPTHLIKTRGQQVTLRCSPISGHKSVSWYQQVLGQGPQFIFQYYEKEERGRGNFPDRFSARQFPNYSSELNVNALLLGDSALYLCASSFQQGYEQYFGPGTRLTVT.

The gene calls are TRBV7-8 and TRBJ1-3; no firm D call. V lost 5 bases, J lost 4 bases, and 15 bases lay in between. Germline V gene data show CDR1 as SGHVS and CDR2 as FQNEAQ. The CDR3 runs to 15 residues. The CDR3 loop reads CASSLDPGSGNTIYF. The DNA for the CDR3 is TGTGCCAGCAGCCTGGACCCTGGCTCCGGAAACACCATATATTTT.

Concerning this clone itself: Additional DNA sequences in this sample encode the identical CDR3. The chain carries TRBV5-4 and TRBJ2-7, with 8 bases aligning to TRBD2. Germline trimming cut 2 bases from V and 2 bases from J; bases unmatched to any gene: 3. CDR1 SGHNT and CDR2 YYREEE come from the germline V gene (reference sequence). The CDR3 runs 14 residues. The CDR3 loop reads CASSLSGSPYEQYF. CDR3 nucleotide sequence: TGTGCCAGCAGCTTAAGCGGGAGCCCCTACGAGCAGTACTTC. Variable domain in full (rest from reference TRBV5-4 and TRBJ2-7): ETGVTQSPTHLIKTRGQQVTLRCSSQSGHNTVSWYQQALGQGPQFIFQYYREEENGRGNFPPRFSGLQFPNYSSELNVNALELDDSALYLCASSLSGSPYEQYFGPGTRLTVT.

This chain links TRBV5-6 with TRBJ1-2, with a tentative D call TRBD1 (6 bases). This CDR3 is 15 amino acids long. Germline V gene sequence: CDR1 SGHDT, CDR2 YYEEEE. The germline V and J ends were trimmed by 0 bases and 2 bases, with 11 bases remaining between them. The CDR3 region has the DNA TGTGCCAGCAGCTTGGAGCTTCAGGGGAACTATGGCTACACCTTC. This translates into CASSLELQGNYGYTF.

The rearrangement uses TRBV28 and TRBJ1-6; D unclear. CDR1 is MDHEN, CDR2 SYDVKM, per germline. This CDR3 region has 16 residues. Trimming pared 4 bases from V and 11 bases from J, leaving 21 bases between. Written as DNA, the CDR3 is TGTGCCAGCAGTTCCTCCCCAGTCGGTACTTTGGCACCCCTCCACTTT. It specifies CASSSSPVGTLAPLHF.

The V call is TRBV7-6, the J call TRBJ2-7, with 10 bases fitting TRBD1. This CDR3 contains 16 residues. CDR1 and CDR2 (germline): SGHVS, FNYEAQ. V was pared by 4 bases and J by 4 bases, with 10 bases of the junction left unmatched. This CDR3 is CASSSRDRGQGYEQYF. In DNA, the CDR3 is TGTGCCAGCAGCTCCCGAGACAGGGGGCAAGGGTACGAGCAGTACTTC.

This clone was seen once. J is TRBJ1-1 and V is TRBV7-6; 7 bases match TRBD1. V lost 5 bases, J lost 0 bases, and 15 bases stayed unmatched. Germline CDR1 and CDR2: SGHVS and FNYEAQ. The CDR3 runs 18 residues. In DNA form, the CDR3 reads TGTGCCAGCAGCAACGGGACAGATATTCACCACATGAACACTGAAGCTTTCTTT. As protein: CASSNGTDIHHMNTEAFF.

Comments on this clone: The same CDR3 arises from other DNA sequences in this sample as well. V is TRBV2 and J is TRBJ1-4; D possibly corresponds to TRBD1 (5 bases). Trimming pared 6 bases from V and 8 bases from J, leaving 10 bases between. Germline CDR1 is SNHLY and CDR2 is FYNNEI. The CDR3 extends over 12 amino acids. CDR3 residues: CASRGEGEKLFF. The CDR3 DNA is TGTGCCAGCAGGGGGGAGGGCGAAAAACTGTTTTTT.

The rearrangement uses TRBV13 and TRBJ2-1; weak D call: TRBD2 (6 bases). The CDR3 totals 15 residues. V lost 6 bases, J lost 0 bases, and 12 bases lay in between. CDR1 and CDR2 (germline): PRHDT, FYEKMQ (reference sequence). Here the CDR3 DNA reads TGTGCCAGCAGTGTGGCGGGGAGCTCCTACAATGAGCAGTTCTTC. Its protein is CASSVAGSSYNEQFF.

The chain couples TRBV25-1 to TRBJ1-2; TRBD1 matches at 8 bases. J gave up 6 bases and V 4 bases, and 1 base lay outside the gene matches. Germline lookup yields CDR1 MGHDK and CDR2 SYGVNS. This CDR3 region has 12 residues. CDR3 sequence: CASSVTGDGYTF. The CDR3 nucleotides are TGTGCCAGCAGTGTGACAGGGGATGGCTACACCTTC.